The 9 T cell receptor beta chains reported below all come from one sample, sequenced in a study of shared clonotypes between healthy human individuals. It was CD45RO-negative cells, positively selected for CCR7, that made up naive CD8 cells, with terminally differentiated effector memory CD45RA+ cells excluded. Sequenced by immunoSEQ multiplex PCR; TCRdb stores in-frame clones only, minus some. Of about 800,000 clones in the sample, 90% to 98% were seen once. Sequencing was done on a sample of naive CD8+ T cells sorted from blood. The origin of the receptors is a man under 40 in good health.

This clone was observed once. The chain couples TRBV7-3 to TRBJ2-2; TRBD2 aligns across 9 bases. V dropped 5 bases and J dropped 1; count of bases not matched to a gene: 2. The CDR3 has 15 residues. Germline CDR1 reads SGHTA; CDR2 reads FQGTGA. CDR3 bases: TGTGCCAGCAGCCCGACTAGCGGGAACACCGGGGAGCTGTTTTTT. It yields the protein CASSPTSGNTGELFF.

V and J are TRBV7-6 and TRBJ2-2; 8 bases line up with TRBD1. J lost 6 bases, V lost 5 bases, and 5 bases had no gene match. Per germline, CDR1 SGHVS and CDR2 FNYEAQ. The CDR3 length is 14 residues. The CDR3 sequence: CASSPPQGAGELFF. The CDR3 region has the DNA TGTGCCAGCAGCCCTCCACAGGGGGCCGGGGAGCTGTTTTTT.

This CDR3 reads CASSGHRDPYEQYF. The CDR3 bases are TGTGCCAGCAGCGGTCACAGGGACCCCTACGAGCAGTACTTC. The chain combines TRBV11-2 with TRBJ2-7, with D perhaps matching TRBD1 (6 bases). CDR1 is SGHAT and CDR2 is FQNNGV in the germline V gene. Between the trimmed V and J ends, which lost 5 bases and 2 bases, there was a span of 13 bases. The CDR3 covers 14 residues.

The DNA of the CDR3 is TGTGCCAGCAGCCTACTAGCATCTACGCAGTATTTT. Residues: CASSLLASTQYF. This chain joins TRBV14 and TRBJ2-3, with D possibly TRBD2 on 6 matching bases. This CDR3 contains 12 residues. Trimming took 4 bases from V and 8 from J, leaving 10 bases between them. CDR1 and CDR2 (germline): SGHDN, FVKESK.

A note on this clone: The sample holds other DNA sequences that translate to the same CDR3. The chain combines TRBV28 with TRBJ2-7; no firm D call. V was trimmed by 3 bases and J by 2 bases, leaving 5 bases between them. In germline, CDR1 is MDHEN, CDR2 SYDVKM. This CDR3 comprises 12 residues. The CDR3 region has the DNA TGTGCCAGCAGTTTCAGGACCTACGAGCAGTACTTC. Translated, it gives CASSFRTYEQYF.

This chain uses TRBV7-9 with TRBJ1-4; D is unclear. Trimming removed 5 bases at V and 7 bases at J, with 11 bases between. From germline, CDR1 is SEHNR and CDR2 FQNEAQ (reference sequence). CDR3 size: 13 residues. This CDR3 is CASSPATSEKLFF. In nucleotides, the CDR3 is TGTGCCAGCAGCCCGGCCACAAGTGAAAAACTGTTTTTT.

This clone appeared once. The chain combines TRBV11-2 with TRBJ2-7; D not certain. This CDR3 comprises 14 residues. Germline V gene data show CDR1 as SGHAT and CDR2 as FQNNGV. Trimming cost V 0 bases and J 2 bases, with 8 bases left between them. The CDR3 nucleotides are TGTGCCAGCAGCTTAGATCCCAGCGCCTACGAGCAGTACTTC. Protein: CASSLDPSAYEQYF.

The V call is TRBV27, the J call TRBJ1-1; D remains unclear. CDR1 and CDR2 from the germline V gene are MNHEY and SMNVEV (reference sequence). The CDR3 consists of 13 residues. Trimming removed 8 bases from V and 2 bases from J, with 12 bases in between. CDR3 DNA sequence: TGTGCCAGCTCGATCCGGGGAAACACTGAAGCTTTCTTT. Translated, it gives CASSIRGNTEAFF.

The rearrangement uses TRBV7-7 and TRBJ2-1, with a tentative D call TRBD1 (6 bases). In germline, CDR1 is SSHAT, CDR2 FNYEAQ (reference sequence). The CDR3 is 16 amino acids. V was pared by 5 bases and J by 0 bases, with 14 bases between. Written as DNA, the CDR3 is TGTGCCAGCAGCCACCGGTGGACAGACTCCTACAATGAGCAGTTCTTC. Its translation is CASSHRWTDSYNEQFF.